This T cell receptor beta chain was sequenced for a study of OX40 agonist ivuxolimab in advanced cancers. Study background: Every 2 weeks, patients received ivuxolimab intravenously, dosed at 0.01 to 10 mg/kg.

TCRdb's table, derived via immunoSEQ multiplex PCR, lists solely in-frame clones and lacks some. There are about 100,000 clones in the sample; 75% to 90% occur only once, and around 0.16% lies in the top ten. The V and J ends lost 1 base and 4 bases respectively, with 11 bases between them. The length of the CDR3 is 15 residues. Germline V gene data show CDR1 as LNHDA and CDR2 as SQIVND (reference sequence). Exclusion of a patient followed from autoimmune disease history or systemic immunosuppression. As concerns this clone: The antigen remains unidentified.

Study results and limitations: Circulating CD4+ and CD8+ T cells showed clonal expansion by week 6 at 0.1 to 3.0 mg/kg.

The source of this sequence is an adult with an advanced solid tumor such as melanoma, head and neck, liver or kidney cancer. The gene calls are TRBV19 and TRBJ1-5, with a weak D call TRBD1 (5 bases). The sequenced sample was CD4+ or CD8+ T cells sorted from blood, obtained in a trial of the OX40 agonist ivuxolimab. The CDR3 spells CASSIVKGKNQPQHF. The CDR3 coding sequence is TGTGCCAGTAGTATAGTTAAGGGGAAAAATCAGCCCCAGCATTTT. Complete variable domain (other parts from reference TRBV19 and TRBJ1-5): DGGITQSPKYLFRKEGQNVTLSCEQNLNHDAMYWYRQDPGQGLRLIYYSQIVNDFQKGDIAEGYSVSREKKESFPLTVTSAQKNPTAFYLCASSIVKGKNQPQHFGDGTRLSIL.